One and the same sample provided the 18 T cell receptor beta chains below, sequenced in a study of Ad26.COV2.S vaccination and SARS-CoV-2 variants. The method was immunoSEQ multiplex PCR; TCRdb's version includes in-frame clones alone and lacks a portion of them. Of about 460,000 clones listed, about 89% were seen once; the top ten hold about 1.5%. Documented treatment: about 20 received Ad26.COV2.S at low or high dose, single or two shots; roughly five received placebo; per-sample allocation not given. The samples were gathered on day 63 after the first injection of vaccine or placebo. This material consisted of peripheral blood, taken in a trial of Ad26.COV2.S vaccine versus placebo. The receptor set was obtained from a person aged 18-65 years who received the Ad26.COV2.S COVID-19 vaccine or a placebo.

The chain combines TRBV6-5 with TRBJ2-2; 7 bases match TRBD2. CDR1 and CDR2 from the germline V gene are MNHEY and SVGAGI. J lost 8 bases, V lost 0 bases, and 9 bases had no gene match. CDR3 length: 16 residues. In DNA form, the CDR3 reads TGTGCCAGCAGTTACTCGGGGCTAGCGGTTATAGGGGAGCTGTTTTTT. It encodes CASSYSGLAVIGELFF.

The chain carries TRBV9 and TRBJ2-5; 8 nucleotides line up with TRBD2. Germline V gene data show CDR1 as SGDLS and CDR2 as YYNGEE. V was pared by 0 bases and J by 2 bases, with 0 bases of the junction left unmatched. The CDR3 consists of 14 residues. In DNA form, the CDR3 reads TGTGCCAGCAGCGTAGCGGGGGGGCAAGAGACCCAGTACTTC. This sequence encodes CASSVAGGQETQYF.

The chain joins TRBV19 to TRBJ1-4; the match to TRBD1 covers 9 bases. Looked up from germline, CDR1 is LNHDA and CDR2 is SQIVND (reference sequence). Trimming took 5 bases from V and 7 from J; bases not matched to a gene: 11. This CDR3 region has 16 residues. This CDR3 is CASSARQGVIREKLFF. The DNA for the CDR3 is TGTGCCAGTAGTGCAAGACAGGGGGTCATACGTGAAAAACTGTTTTTT.

The chain carries TRBV9 and TRBJ2-6, with 9 nucleotides matching TRBD1. V trimming: 4 bases; J trimming: 0 bases; junction bases outside the gene matches: 5. CDR1 is SGDLS, CDR2 YYNGEE, per germline. The length of the CDR3 is 17 residues. The CDR3 DNA reads as TGTGCCAGCAGCCCGGGACAGGGCCGCTCTGGGGCCAACGTCCTGACTTTC. Its translation: CASSPGQGRSGANVLTF.

This rearrangement joins TRBV7-9 to TRBJ1-4, with unresolved D. Germline CDR1 and CDR2: SEHNR and FQNEAQ (reference sequence). V shed 4 bases and J shed 8 bases, with 11 bases lying between them. The CDR3 is 13 amino acids. CDR3 loop: CASSSGAGEKLFF. CDR3 in DNA: TGTGCCAGCAGCTCCGGTGCCGGGGAAAAACTGTTTTTT.

CDR3 DNA sequence: TGTGCCAGCAGCCGGGACAGGGTGGAGACCCAGTACTTC. Protein sequence: CASSRDRVETQYF. The chain carries TRBV5-4 and TRBJ2-5, with 9 bases lining up with TRBD1. The CDR3 loop spans 13 amino acids. With V trimmed by 4 bases and J by 5 bases, 3 bases remained unmatched. Germline loops: CDR1 SGHNT, CDR2 YYREEE (reference sequence).

The chain has TRBV19 and TRBJ2-2; TRBD1 is a possible D gene (6 bases). Germline lookup yields CDR1 LNHDA and CDR2 SQIVND (reference sequence). V was pared by 7 bases and J by 6 bases, with 18 bases between. This CDR3 contains 15 residues. Written as DNA, the CDR3 is TGTGCCAGTACCATGGGGGCCGTAATCCCCGGGGAGCTGTTTTTT. Protein: CASTMGAVIPGELFF.

Worth noting for this clone: This CDR3 is also generated by other DNA sequences in the sample. The chain combines TRBV27 with TRBJ1-5; D is undetermined. Trimming cost V 2 bases and J 6 bases, with 5 bases left between them. Germline CDR1 is MNHEY and CDR2 is SMNVEV (reference sequence). This CDR3 is built from 12 residues. The CDR3 nucleotides read TGTGCCAGCAGTTTACTCGGTCAGCCCCAGCATTTT. Translated, it gives CASSLLGQPQHF.

The table lists this clone with a count of one. The chain carries TRBV5-1 and TRBJ2-3; 11 bases are a match to TRBD2. The CDR3 totals 15 residues. V lost 4 bases to trimming and J lost 4 bases; unmatched junction nucleotides: 5. From germline, CDR1 is SGHRS and CDR2 YFSETQ. CDR3 in DNA: TGCGCCAGCAGCGGTACTAGCGGGAGTGCAGATACGCAGTATTTT. Its protein is CASSGTSGSADTQYF.

J is TRBJ2-5 and V is TRBV10-3, with TRBD2 identical over 8 bases. CDR1 and CDR2 (germline): ENHRY, SYGVKD. The CDR3 spans 14 residues. V shed 5 bases and J 1 base; nucleotides not matched to a gene: 3. The CDR3 DNA sequence: TGTGCCATCAGTAATAGCGGGGCCCAAGAGACCCAGTACTTC. Protein product: CAISNSGAQETQYF.

The CDR3 nucleotides are TGCGCCAGCAGCTCAACAACAGGGAATAGGGTCTATGGCTACACCTTC. Translating gives CASSSTTGNRVYGYTF. The chain recombines TRBV5-1 with TRBJ1-2, with D maybe TRBD1 (6 bases). The CDR3 has 16 amino acids. V dropped 3 bases and J dropped 4 bases, with 19 bases sitting between them. The germline CDR1 and CDR2 sequences are SGHRS and YFSETQ.

This chain connects TRBV9 to TRBJ2-1, with TRBD2 as a possible D gene (5 bases). CDR1 is SGDLS, CDR2 YYNGEE, per germline. The ends were cut back, 0 bases at V and 4 bases at J, with 14 bases in the middle. This CDR3 contains 16 residues. For the CDR3, the DNA is TGTGCCAGCAGCGTAGTGAGGGTAGCGCCTTACAATGAGCAGTTCTTC. It encodes CASSVVRVAPYNEQFF.

This clone was recorded once. This rearrangement joins TRBV3-1 (or the pseudogene TRBV3-2) to TRBJ1-4, with D uncertain. This CDR3 is 13 amino acids long. CDR1 LGHDT and CDR2 YNNKEL come from the germline V gene (reference sequence). Trimming took 6 bases from V and 8 from J, leaving 13 bases between them. The CDR3 sequence is CASSPGWREKLFF. CDR3 bases: TGTGCCAGCAGTCCTGGTTGGAGAGAAAAACTGTTTTTT.

V gene TRBV19 combines with J gene TRBJ1-2; D is perhaps TRBD1 (6 bases). Germline CDR1 LNHDA, CDR2 SQIVND (reference sequence). The V and J ends lost 10 bases and 4 bases respectively, with 13 bases between them. The CDR3 covers 12 residues. The chain's CDR3 is CATAGQFYGYTF. Written as DNA, the CDR3 is TGTGCCACCGCAGGACAGTTCTATGGCTACACCTTC.

CDR3 DNA sequence: TGTGCCAGCAGCAAAAGGGAGGGGGGAATGAACACTGAAGCTTTCTTT. This encodes CASSKREGGMNTEAFF. The genes are TRBV9 and TRBJ1-1, with a tentative D call TRBD1 (6 bases). CDR3 length: 16 residues. Germline V gene lookup returns CDR1 SGDLS and CDR2 YYNGEE. The V gene lost 4 bases and the J gene lost 0 bases, with 16 bases spanning the gap.

This chain links TRBV28 with TRBJ1-6; D ambiguous. Trimming pared 6 bases from V and 0 bases from J, leaving 6 bases between. CDR1 and CDR2 from the germline V gene are MDHEN and SYDVKM. This CDR3 is 14 amino acids long. CDR3 nucleotide sequence: TGTGCCAGCAGAACCAGCTCCTATAATTCACCCCTCCACTTT. Translated: CASRTSSYNSPLHF.

This CDR3 is CAWSVRRGSDVYEQYF. CDR3 nucleotide sequence: TGTGCCTGGAGTGTCCGACGTGGAAGCGACGTCTACGAGCAGTACTTC. The chain employs TRBV30 and TRBJ2-7; D ambiguous. Trimming cost V 0 bases and J 3 bases, with 18 bases left between them. The V gene's germline CDR1 is GTSNPN and CDR2 SVGIG (reference sequence). This CDR3 comprises 16 residues.

The gene calls are TRBV6-5 and TRBJ2-3; D is unclear. The ends were cut back, 11 bases at V and 3 bases at J, with 18 bases in the middle. The CDR3 runs 14 residues. Per the germline V gene, CDR1 is MNHEY and CDR2 is SVGAGI. In DNA form, the CDR3 reads TGTGCCCATTCGACCCTGACTGGAACAGATACGCAGTATTTT. Its translation is CAHSTLTGTDTQYF.